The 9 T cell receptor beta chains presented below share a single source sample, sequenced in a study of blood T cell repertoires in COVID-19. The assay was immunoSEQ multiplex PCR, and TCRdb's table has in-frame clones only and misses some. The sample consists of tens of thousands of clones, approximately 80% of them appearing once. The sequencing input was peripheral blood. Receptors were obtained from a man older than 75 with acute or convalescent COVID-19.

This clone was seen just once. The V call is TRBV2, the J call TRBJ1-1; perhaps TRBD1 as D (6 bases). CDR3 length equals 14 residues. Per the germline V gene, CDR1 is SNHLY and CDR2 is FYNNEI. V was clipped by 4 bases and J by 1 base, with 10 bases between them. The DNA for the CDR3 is TGTGCCAGCAGTGCGAGACAGGAGAACACTGAAGCTTTCTTT. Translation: CASSARQENTEAFF.

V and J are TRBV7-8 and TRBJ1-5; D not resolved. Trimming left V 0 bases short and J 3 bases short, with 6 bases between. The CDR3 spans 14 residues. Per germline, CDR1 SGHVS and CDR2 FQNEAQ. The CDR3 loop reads CASSLADINQPQHF. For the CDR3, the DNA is TGTGCCAGCAGCTTAGCTGACATCAATCAGCCCCAGCATTTT.

The CDR3 loop reads CASRGTGAYNSPLHF. For the CDR3, the DNA is TGTGCCAGCAGGGGGACAGGTGCCTATAATTCACCCCTCCACTTT. The rearrangement joins TRBV3-1 (or the pseudogene TRBV3-2) to TRBJ1-6, with TRBD1 identical over 8 bases. The CDR3 extends over 15 amino acids. CDR1 and CDR2 (germline): LGHDT, YNNKEL (reference sequence). Losses at the gene ends were 6 bases for V and 2 bases for J; bases not matched to a gene: 3.

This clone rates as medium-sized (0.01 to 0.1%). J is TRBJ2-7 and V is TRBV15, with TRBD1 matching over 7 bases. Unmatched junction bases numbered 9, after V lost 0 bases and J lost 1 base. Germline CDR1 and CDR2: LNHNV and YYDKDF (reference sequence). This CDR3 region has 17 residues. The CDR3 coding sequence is TGTGCCACCAGCAGAGATTACTCGGAGACAGGGTCCTACGAGCAGTACTTC. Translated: CATSRDYSETGSYEQYF.

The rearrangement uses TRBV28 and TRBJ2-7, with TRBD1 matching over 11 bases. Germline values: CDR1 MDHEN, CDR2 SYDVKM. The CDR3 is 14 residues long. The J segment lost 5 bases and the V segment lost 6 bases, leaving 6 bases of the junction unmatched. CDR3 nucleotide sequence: TGTGCCAGCAGCCGGACAGGGGGCTGGGACGAGCAGTACTTC. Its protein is CASSRTGGWDEQYF.

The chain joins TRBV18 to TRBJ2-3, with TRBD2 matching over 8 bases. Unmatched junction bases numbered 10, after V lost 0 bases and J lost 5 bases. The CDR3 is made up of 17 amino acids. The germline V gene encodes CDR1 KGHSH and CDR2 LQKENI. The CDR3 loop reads CASSPPVQRGSVDTQYF. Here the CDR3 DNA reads TGTGCCAGCTCACCACCGGTCCAGCGGGGGAGTGTAGATACGCAGTATTTT.

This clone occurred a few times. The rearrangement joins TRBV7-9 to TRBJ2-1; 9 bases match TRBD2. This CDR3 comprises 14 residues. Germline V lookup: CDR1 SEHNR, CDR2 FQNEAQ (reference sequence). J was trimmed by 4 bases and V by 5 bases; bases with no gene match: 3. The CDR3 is CASSAGGGYNEQFF. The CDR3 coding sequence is TGTGCCAGCAGCGCGGGAGGGGGATACAATGAGCAGTTCTTC.

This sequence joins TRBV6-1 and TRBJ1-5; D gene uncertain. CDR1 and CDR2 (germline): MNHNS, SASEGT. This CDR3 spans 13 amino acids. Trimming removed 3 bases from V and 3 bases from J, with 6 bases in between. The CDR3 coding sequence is TGTGCCAGCAGTGACAGATTCAATCAGCCCCAGCATTTT. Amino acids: CASSDRFNQPQHF.

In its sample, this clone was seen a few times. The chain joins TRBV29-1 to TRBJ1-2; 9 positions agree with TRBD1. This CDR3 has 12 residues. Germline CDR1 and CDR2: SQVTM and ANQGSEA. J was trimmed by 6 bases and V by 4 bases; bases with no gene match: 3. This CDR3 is CSVGDRADGYTF. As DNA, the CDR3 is TGCAGCGTTGGGGACAGGGCTGATGGCTACACCTTC. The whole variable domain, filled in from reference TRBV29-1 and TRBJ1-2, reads SAVISQKPSRDICQRGTSLTIQCQVDSQVTMMFWYRQQPGQSLTLIATANQGSEATYESGFVIDKFPISRPNLTFSTLTVSNMSPEDSSIYLCSVGDRADGYTFGSGTRLTVV.